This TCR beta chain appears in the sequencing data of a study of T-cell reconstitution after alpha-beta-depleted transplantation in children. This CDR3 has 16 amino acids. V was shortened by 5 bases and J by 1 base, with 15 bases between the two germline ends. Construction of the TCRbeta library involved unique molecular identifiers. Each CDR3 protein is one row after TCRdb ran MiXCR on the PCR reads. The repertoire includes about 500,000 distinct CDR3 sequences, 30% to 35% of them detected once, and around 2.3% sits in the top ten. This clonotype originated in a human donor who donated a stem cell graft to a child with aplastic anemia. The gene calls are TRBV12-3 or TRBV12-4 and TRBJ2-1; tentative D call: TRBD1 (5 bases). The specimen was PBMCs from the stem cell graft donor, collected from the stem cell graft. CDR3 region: CASSPSAGRSYNEQFF. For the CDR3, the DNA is TGTGCCAGCAGTCCCTCGGCAGGGCGGTCCTACAATGAGCAGTTCTTC.